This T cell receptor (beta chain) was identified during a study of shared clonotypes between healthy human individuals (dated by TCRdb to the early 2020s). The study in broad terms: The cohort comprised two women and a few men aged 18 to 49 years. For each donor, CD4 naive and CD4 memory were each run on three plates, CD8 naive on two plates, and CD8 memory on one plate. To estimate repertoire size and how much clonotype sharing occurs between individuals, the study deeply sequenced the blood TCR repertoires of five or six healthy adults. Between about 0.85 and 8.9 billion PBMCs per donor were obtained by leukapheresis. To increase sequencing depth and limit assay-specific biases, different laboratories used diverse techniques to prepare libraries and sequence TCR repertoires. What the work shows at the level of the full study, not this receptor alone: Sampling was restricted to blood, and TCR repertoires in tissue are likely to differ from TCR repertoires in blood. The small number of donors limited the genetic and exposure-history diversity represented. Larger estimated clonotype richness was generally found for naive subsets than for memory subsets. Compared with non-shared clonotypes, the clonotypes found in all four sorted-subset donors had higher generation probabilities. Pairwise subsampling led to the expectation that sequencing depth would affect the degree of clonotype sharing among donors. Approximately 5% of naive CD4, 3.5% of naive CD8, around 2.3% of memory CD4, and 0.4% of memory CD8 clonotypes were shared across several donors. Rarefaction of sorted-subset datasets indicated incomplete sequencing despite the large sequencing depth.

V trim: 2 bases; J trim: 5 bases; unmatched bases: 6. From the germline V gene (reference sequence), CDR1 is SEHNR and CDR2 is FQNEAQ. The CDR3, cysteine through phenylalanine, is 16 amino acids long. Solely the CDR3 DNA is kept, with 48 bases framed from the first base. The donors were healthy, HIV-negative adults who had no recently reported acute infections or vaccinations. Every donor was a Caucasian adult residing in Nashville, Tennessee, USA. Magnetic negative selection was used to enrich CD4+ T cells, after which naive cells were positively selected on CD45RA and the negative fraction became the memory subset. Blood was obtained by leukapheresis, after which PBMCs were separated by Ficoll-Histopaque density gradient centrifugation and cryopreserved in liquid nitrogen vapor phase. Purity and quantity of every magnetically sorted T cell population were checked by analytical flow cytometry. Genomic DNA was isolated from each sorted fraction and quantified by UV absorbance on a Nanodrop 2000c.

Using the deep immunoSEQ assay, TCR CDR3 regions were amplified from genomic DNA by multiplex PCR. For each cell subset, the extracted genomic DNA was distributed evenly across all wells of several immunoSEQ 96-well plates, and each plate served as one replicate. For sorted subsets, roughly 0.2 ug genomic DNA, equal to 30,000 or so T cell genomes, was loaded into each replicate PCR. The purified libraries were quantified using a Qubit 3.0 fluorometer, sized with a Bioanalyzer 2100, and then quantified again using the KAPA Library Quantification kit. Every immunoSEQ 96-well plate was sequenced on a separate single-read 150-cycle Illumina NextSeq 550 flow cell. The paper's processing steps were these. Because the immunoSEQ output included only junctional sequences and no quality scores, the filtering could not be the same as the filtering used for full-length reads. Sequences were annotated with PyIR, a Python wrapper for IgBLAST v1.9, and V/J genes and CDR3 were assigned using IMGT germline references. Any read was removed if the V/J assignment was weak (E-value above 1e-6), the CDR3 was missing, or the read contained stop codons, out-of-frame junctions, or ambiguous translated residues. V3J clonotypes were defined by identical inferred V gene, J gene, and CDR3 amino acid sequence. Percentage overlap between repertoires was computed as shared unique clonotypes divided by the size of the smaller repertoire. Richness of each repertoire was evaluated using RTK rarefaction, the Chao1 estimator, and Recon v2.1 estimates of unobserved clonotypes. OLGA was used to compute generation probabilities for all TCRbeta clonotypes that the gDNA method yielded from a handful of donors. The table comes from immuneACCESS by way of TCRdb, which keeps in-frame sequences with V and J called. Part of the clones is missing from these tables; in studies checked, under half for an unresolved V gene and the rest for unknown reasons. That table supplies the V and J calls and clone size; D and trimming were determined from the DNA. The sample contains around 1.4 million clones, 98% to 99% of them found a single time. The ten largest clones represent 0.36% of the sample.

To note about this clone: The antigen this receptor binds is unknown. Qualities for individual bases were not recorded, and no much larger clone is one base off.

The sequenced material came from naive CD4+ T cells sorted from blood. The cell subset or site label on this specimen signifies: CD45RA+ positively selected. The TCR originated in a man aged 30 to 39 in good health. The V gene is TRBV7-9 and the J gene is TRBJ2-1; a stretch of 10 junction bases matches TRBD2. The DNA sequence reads TGTGCCAGCAGCTTATCTCTAGCGGGAGACCACAATGAGCAGTTCTTC. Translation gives CASSLSLAGDHNEQFF.